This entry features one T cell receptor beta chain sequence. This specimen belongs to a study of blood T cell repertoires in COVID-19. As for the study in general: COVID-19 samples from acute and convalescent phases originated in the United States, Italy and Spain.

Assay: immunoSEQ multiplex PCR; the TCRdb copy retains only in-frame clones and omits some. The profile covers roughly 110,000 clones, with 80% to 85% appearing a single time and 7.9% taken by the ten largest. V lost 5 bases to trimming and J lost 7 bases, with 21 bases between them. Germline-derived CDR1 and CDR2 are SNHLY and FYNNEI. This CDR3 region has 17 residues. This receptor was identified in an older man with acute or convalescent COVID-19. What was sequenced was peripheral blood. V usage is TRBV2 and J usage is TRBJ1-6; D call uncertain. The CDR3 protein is CASSRQKSDVSNSPLHF. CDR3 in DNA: TGTGCCAGCAGTCGGCAGAAAAGCGACGTTTCCAATTCACCCCTCCACTTT.